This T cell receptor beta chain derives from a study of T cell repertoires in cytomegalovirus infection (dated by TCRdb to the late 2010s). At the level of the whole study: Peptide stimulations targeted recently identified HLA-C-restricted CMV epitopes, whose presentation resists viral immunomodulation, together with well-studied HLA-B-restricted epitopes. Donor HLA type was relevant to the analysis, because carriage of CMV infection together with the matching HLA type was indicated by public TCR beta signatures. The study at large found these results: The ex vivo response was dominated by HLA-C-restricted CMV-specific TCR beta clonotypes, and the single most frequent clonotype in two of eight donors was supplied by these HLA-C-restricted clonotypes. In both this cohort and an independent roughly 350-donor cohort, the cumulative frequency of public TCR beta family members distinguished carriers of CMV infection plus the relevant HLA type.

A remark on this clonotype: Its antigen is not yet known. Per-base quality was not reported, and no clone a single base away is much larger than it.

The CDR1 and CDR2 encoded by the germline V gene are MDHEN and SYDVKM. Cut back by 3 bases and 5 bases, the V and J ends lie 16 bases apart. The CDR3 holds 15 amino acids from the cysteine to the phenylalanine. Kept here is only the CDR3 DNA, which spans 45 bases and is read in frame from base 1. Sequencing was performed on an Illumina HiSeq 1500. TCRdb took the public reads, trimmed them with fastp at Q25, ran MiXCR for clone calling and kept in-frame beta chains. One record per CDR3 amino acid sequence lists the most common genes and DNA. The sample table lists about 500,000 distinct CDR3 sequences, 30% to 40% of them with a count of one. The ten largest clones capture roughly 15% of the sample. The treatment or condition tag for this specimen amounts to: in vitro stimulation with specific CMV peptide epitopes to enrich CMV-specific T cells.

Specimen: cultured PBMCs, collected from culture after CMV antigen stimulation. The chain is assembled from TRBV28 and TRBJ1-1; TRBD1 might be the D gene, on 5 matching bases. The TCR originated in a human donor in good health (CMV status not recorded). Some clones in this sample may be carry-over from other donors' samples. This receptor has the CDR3 CASSFTKGQGTEAFF. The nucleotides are TGTGCCAGCAGTTTCACTAAGGGGCAAGGGACTGAAGCTTTCTTT.